This TCR beta chain was obtained from a study of shared clonotypes between healthy human individuals. Study-wide results and caveats: Clonotypes that were shared across a handful of donors made up around 5.5% of naive CD4 clonotypes.

V shed 2 bases and J shed 6 bases, with 10 bases lying between them. The CDR3 contains 14 residues. Germline V gene lookup returns CDR1 MDHEN and CDR2 SYDVKM. In regard to this clone: Its specificity is not known.

Replicate PCRs from sorted subsets contained around 200 ng DNA, which is 30,000 to 35,000 T cell genomes. In the authors' workflow: ImmunoSEQ output lacked quality scores and full-length reads, limiting matched filtering. Only in-frame clones appear in the TCRdb table, and some are missing; sequencing was by immunoSEQ multiplex PCR. D and trimming come from the DNA, and the V and J calls and clone size come from that table. The table lists some 1,900,000 clones, around 96% of them singletons. Positive CCR7 selection of CD45RO-negative cells yielded the naive CD8 cells, and terminally differentiated effector memory CD45RA+ cells were excluded.

Sequenced: naive CD8+ T cells sorted from blood. The chain couples TRBV28 to TRBJ2-2; D unclear. This clonotype was obtained from a man younger than 35 in good health. CDR3 DNA sequence: TGTGCCAGCAGTTTAAGCCCGACCGCCGGGGAGCTGTTTTTT. Amino acid sequence: CASSLSPTAGELFF.